Described below is a single T cell receptor (beta chain) sequence and its context. HTBI primers from iRepertoire and Arm-PCR of CDR3 regions yielded the TCR beta libraries. TCRdb fed the multiplex PCR reads into MiXCR, producing one record per CDR3 protein. The table lists hundreds of thousands of distinct CDR3 sequences, around a sixth of them singletons. Time point specified: newly diagnosed GD, antithyroid drugs for less than 3 months. Extracted RNA from PBMCs served as the source of the TCR library. This sample is drawn from a study of regulatory T cells in long-lasting Graves disease. The sample in question was peripheral blood mononuclear cells (PBMCs), obtained at new diagnosis, from a patient treated with antithyroid drugs. The TCR was taken from a female donor with Graves disease.

CDR3 amino acids: CSARVPVKVAGDRYNEQFF. The CDR3 nucleotides are TGCAGTGCTAGAGTCCCTGTTAAAGTAGCGGGAGATCGCTACAATGAGCAGTTCTTC. This chain uses TRBV20-1 with TRBJ2-1; 9 nucleotides align to TRBD2. The length of the CDR3 is 19 residues. Trimming at V came to 1 base and at J to 3 bases, leaving 16 bases not matched to a gene. CDR1 and CDR2 from the germline V gene are DFQATT and SNEGSKA (reference sequence).